The sequence of this T cell receptor (beta chain) was determined in a study of OX40 agonist ivuxolimab in advanced cancers. For the study at large: Three partial responders included one hepatocellular carcinoma patient and two cutaneous melanoma patients.

Notes on this clone: Its antigen is undetermined.

Sequencing was performed with immunoSEQ multiplex PCR; in TCRdb, only in-frame clones are kept and a portion is missing. The sample lists tens of thousands of clones, around four fifths seen once, with more than 2% in the top ten. The CDR3 sequence is 15 residues long. The ends were cut back, 5 bases at V and 5 bases at J, with 16 bases in the middle. Germline values: CDR1 MNHEY, CDR2 SVGAGI. Study results and limitations: CD4+ and CD8+ T cells in blood underwent clonal expansion by week 6 at 0.1 to 3.0 mg/kg. Normalized expansion of T-cell clones was also low for some nonresponders. Among the lowest peripheral clonal expansion occurred in 0.1-3.0 mg/kg partial responders.

The receptor was isolated from an adult with an advanced solid tumor such as melanoma, head and neck, liver or kidney cancer. The material was CD4+ or CD8+ T cells sorted from blood, obtained in a trial of the OX40 agonist ivuxolimab. The chain is built from TRBV6-5 and TRBJ1-5; D is undetermined. CDR3: CASSPWTVEHQPQHF. The DNA of the CDR3 is TGTGCCAGCAGTCCCTGGACTGTGGAGCATCAGCCCCAGCATTTT.